This T cell receptor beta chain was found in a study of cytomegalovirus exposure and HLA in healthy donors. This CDR3 has 14 amino acids. Germline CDR1 reads LNHDA; CDR2 reads SQIVND (reference sequence). Trimming stripped 2 bases from V and 4 bases from J, with 11 bases between. With 60 Vbeta and 13 Jbeta primers, the PCR was carried out. The repertoire was sequenced with immunoSEQ multiplex PCR; TCRdb's copy has only in-frame clones and lacks some. This sample has about 120,000 clones; 74% occur once, and the top ten carry approximately 1.9%. The receptor was derived from a human donor in good health. The specimen was PBMCs. This chain links TRBV19 with TRBJ1-2; D is unresolved. This chain's CDR3 is CASSILAGLYGYTF. In nucleotides, the CDR3 is TGTGCCAGTAGTATATTGGCAGGACTCTATGGCTACACCTTC.